These 5 T cell receptor beta chains share one sample of origin, sequenced in a study of CD8 T cells in ankylosing spondylitis. TCRdb reanalysed the 5' RACE reads using MiXCR and keeps one entry per CDR3 protein. The repertoire holds some 23,000 distinct CDR3 sequences, with 2.5% as singletons. Sequencing was done on a sample of blood, either unsorted or a sorted T cell fraction (not recorded which). The receptors derive from a female donor with ankylosing spondylitis or in good health (not recorded which).

This clonotype was recorded at least ten times. The chain links TRBV9 to TRBJ2-5, with 12 bases identical to TRBD2. The ends lost 4 bases at V and 5 bases at J; junction bases unmatched: 3. Germline assignment: CDR1 SGDLS and CDR2 YYNGEE. This CDR3 has 14 residues. The CDR3 DNA is TGTGCCAGCAGCCCGGGACTAGCGGGTGAGACCCAGTACTTC. Translating gives CASSPGLAGETQYF.

This clonotype has at least ten counts. This chain connects TRBV9 to TRBJ2-2; a weak D match, TRBD2 (6 bases). CDR1 and CDR2 (germline): SGDLS, YYNGEE. V lost 0 bases and J lost 3, with 9 bases in between. CDR3 length: 15 amino acids. CDR3 bases: TGTGCCAGCAGCGTAGTCACGGGGGACACCGGGGAGCTGTTTTTT. Translation gives CASSVVTGDTGELFF.

This clonotype was found many times. The chain recombines TRBV9 with TRBJ2-7; TRBD1 is a possible D gene (5 bases). V lost 1 base and J 3 bases, leaving 14 bases between the germline ends. CDR1 is SGDLS, CDR2 YYNGEE, per germline. The length of the CDR3 is 15 residues. The CDR3 protein is CASSVMAGLNYEQYF. Written as DNA, the CDR3 is TGTGCCAGCAGCGTAATGGCAGGGCTTAACTACGAGCAGTACTTC.

This clonotype has ten or more counts. The rearrangement uses TRBV9 and TRBJ2-7; the D gene is possibly TRBD2 (6 bases). The CDR3 has 15 residues. Trimming removed 3 bases at V and 2 bases at J, with 15 bases between. In germline, CDR1 is SGDLS, CDR2 YYNGEE. In nucleotides, the CDR3 is TGTGCCAGCAGCGGATCACTAGCCCAAACCTACGAGCAGTACTTC. This codes for CASSGSLAQTYEQYF.

This clonotype was seen many times. The V and J genes are TRBV9 and TRBJ2-1; 10 positions match TRBD1. CDR1 and CDR2 from the germline V gene are SGDLS and YYNGEE. This CDR3 spans 15 amino acids. V dropped 3 bases and J dropped 2; count of bases not matched to a gene: 2. The DNA for the CDR3 is TGTGCCAGCAGCGAGGGACAGGGGACCTACAATGAGCAGTTCTTC. It is translated as CASSEGQGTYNEQFF.